The 5 T cell receptor beta chains given below trace back to one sample, sequenced in a study of blood T cell repertoires in COVID-19. The protocol was immunoSEQ multiplex PCR, while the TCRdb copy is restricted to in-frame clones and leaves out a portion. Among 450,000 or so clones listed, 75% to 90% were seen once. The sample taken for sequencing was peripheral blood. The receptors were gathered from a young man with COVID-19, enrolled during active disease.

The chain employs TRBV7-3 and TRBJ2-7, with TRBD2 identical over 8 bases. The junction had 8 bases not matched to a gene; V was cut back by 5 bases and J by 2 bases. The CDR3 length is 15 residues. Germline V lookup: CDR1 SGHTA, CDR2 FQGTGA. The CDR3 reads CASSPSGRNTYEQYF. The DNA of the CDR3 is TGTGCCAGCAGCCCTAGCGGGCGGAACACCTACGAGCAGTACTTC.

A few counts support this clone. The chain is built from TRBV11-2 and TRBJ2-7; perhaps TRBD1 as D (6 bases). Germline V gives CDR1 SGHAT, CDR2 FQNNGV. This CDR3 region has 11 residues. With 4 bases removed from V and 7 bases from J, the gap between germline ends came to 8 bases. The CDR3 DNA reads TGTGCCAGCAGCTCCCAGGGGGAGCAGTACTTC. Protein product: CASSSQGEQYF.

This sequence joins TRBV28 and TRBJ2-7, with D possibly TRBD1 on 6 matching bases. Trimming took 6 bases from V and 4 from J, leaving 13 bases between them. This CDR3 has 13 residues. Germline CDR1 and CDR2: MDHEN and SYDVKM. Here the CDR3 reads CASSLGGQYEQYF. The CDR3 DNA sequence: TGTGCCAGCAGCTTAGGAGGACAGTACGAGCAGTACTTC.

V and J are TRBV5-6 and TRBJ2-6; perhaps TRBD1 as D (6 bases). Trimming left V 2 bases short and J 4 bases short, with 13 bases between. The CDR3 sequence is 16 residues long. Per the germline V gene, CDR1 is SGHDT and CDR2 is YYEEEE. For the CDR3, the DNA is TGTGCCAGCAGCTTCACACAGGGATCCGGGGCCAACGTCCTGACTTTC. Translating it yields CASSFTQGSGANVLTF.

This clone was detected once. The rearrangement uses TRBV27 and TRBJ2-1; 10 bases line up with TRBD2. The CDR3 sequence is 18 residues long. V lost 4 bases, J lost 0 bases, and 9 bases stayed unmatched. The germline V gene encodes CDR1 MNHEY and CDR2 SMNVEV (reference sequence). CDR3: CASSSDPSGGSSYNEQFF. The CDR3 bases are TGTGCCAGCAGTTCCGACCCTAGCGGGGGTAGCTCCTACAATGAGCAGTTCTTC.